What follows are 18 T cell receptor beta chains derived from one specimen sequenced in a study of regulatory T cells in long-lasting Graves disease. Arm-PCR of CDR3 regions with iRepertoire HTBI primers generated TCR beta libraries. Via MiXCR, TCRdb re-called the multiplex PCR reads, giving one row per CDR3 protein. The sample lists around 400,000 distinct CDR3 sequences, around 11% occurring once. Noted time point: newly diagnosed GD, antithyroid drugs for less than 3 months. Researchers made the TCR library from RNA that was extracted from PBMCs. These same records also appear under a second study, on T cells in Graves' hyperthyroidism and ophthalmopathy.

The material was peripheral blood mononuclear cells (PBMCs), obtained at new diagnosis, from a patient treated with antithyroid drugs. The source of these receptors is a woman younger than 30 with Graves disease.

V is TRBV6-2 or TRBV6-3 and J is TRBJ1-4, with D unresolved. V was pared by 4 bases and J by 8 bases, with 8 bases between. Germline V gene sequence: CDR1 MNHEY, CDR2 SVGEGT. CDR3 length: 12 amino acids. The CDR3 loop is CASSSPGEKLFF. CDR3 sequence (DNA): TGTGCCAGCAGTTCTCCCGGAGAAAAACTGTTTTTT.

This clonotype came up a few times. The chain combines TRBV28 with TRBJ2-3; D ambiguous. The germline V gene has CDR1 MDHEN and CDR2 SYDVKM. This CDR3 is 10 amino acids long. Trimming cost V 10 bases and J 9 bases, with 11 bases left between them. CDR3 nucleotides: TGTGCCACTGGCCTAGGGACGCAGTATTTT. Protein sequence: CATGLGTQYF.

This clonotype was seen repeatedly, ten times or more. V is TRBV29-1 and J is TRBJ2-3; the match to TRBD2 covers 12 bases. CDR1 SQVTM and CDR2 ANQGSEA come from the germline V gene. Trimming removed 1 base from V and 2 bases from J; junction bases left unmatched: 4. CDR3 length: 16 amino acids. The CDR3 loop reads CSVEGTSGKLTDTQYF. CDR3 sequence (DNA): TGCAGCGTTGAAGGGACTAGCGGGAAACTCACAGATACGCAGTATTTT.

This clonotype was seen a handful of times. One junction end does not reproduce the germline sequence, and a read error may be involved. This chain links TRBV4-1 with TRBJ2-1; D gene uncertain. Germline loops: CDR1 MGHRA, CDR2 YSYEKL. The CDR3 has 14 amino acids. The CDR3 DNA reads as TGCGCCAGCAGCCCCGGGCTGGTGCCCAATGAGCGGTTCTTC. Translation: CASSPGLVPNERFF.

This clonotype has just a few counts. The chain joins TRBV18 to TRBJ1-2; D is perhaps TRBD1 (6 bases). The CDR3 runs 13 residues. Germline assignment: CDR1 KGHSH and CDR2 LQKENI. Trimming took off 3 bases at V and 3 bases at J, with 8 bases between the two ends. CDR3 DNA sequence: TGTGCCAGCTCACCGGGGGGGCACTATGGCTACACCTTC. This sequence encodes CASSPGGHYGYTF.

This clonotype has just a few counts. The J gene is TRBJ2-3, the V gene TRBV7-2; D is undetermined. This CDR3 region has 16 residues. With 6 bases removed from V and 0 bases from J, the gap between germline ends came to 16 bases. Germline V gene sequence: CDR1 SGHTA, CDR2 FQGNSA. CDR3 residues: CASSINPRKSTDTQYF. The CDR3 DNA sequence: TGTGCCAGCAGTATCAACCCTAGGAAAAGCACAGATACGCAGTATTTT.

This clonotype was observed many times. The CDR3 here is CASRPPGQAHGYTF. Written as DNA, the CDR3 is TGTGCCAGCAGGCCACCGGGACAAGCTCATGGCTACACCTTC. The chain couples TRBV2 to TRBJ1-2; D perhaps matches TRBD1 (6 bases). This CDR3 region has 14 residues. Trimming shortened V by 6 bases and J by 6 bases, and 17 bases separated the two germline ends. CDR1 and CDR2 from the germline V gene are SNHLY and FYNNEI.

CDR3 in DNA: TGTGCCAGCAGCTTTTTGAGAGCTAACTATGGCTACACCTTC. Amino acids: CASSFLRANYGYTF. The rearrangement uses TRBV7-2 and TRBJ1-2; D not resolved. V dropped 3 bases and J dropped 0 bases, with 8 bases sitting between them. Germline CDR1 reads SGHTA; CDR2 reads FQGNSA. The CDR3 loop spans 14 amino acids.

The chain carries TRBV19 and TRBJ2-2, with D unclear. The germline V gene has CDR1 LNHDA and CDR2 SQIVND (reference sequence). With 7 bases removed from V and 4 bases from J, the gap between germline ends came to 13 bases. There are 14 residues in the CDR3. The CDR3 DNA reads TGTGCCAGTAAAATAGCCGGTGCCACCGGGGAGCTGTTTTTT. It translates to CASKIAGATGELFF.

This clonotype was seen a handful of times. The chain has TRBV18 and TRBJ2-2; D ambiguous. This CDR3 comprises 14 residues. Trimming left V 8 bases short and J 0 bases short, with 10 bases between. CDR1 and CDR2 (germline): KGHSH, LQKENI. CDR3 region: CASRPYSNTGELFF. DNA of the CDR3: TGTGCCAGCCGGCCGTACTCGAACACCGGGGAGCTGTTTTTT.

With respect to this clonotype: This sequence may be a read error, since a much larger clone differs from it by one base. The chain has TRBV19 and TRBJ2-5, with TRBD1 identical over 9 bases. The ends lost 6 bases at V and 7 bases at J; junction bases unmatched: 9. Germline CDR1 reads LNHDA; CDR2 reads SQIVND (reference sequence). The CDR3 is 14 amino acids. The CDR3 region has the DNA TGTGCCAGTAGGGGACAGGGACGGTCGGGGACCCAGTACTTC. Amino acids: CASRGQGRSGTQYF.

This clonotype was seen a handful of times. The chain links TRBV20-1 to TRBJ2-3; 13 bases fit TRBD2. Germline V gives CDR1 DFQATT, CDR2 SNEGSKA (reference sequence). V gave up 7 bases and J gave up 3 bases; unmatched junction bases: 16. CDR3 length: 18 amino acids. The CDR3 region is CSVDTGKPTSGRTDTQYF. Here the CDR3 DNA reads TGCAGTGTAGATACAGGGAAACCGACTAGCGGGAGGACAGATACGCAGTATTTT.

At least ten counts were recorded for this clonotype. V gene TRBV10-3 combines with J gene TRBJ1-6; 9 positions match TRBD1. Losses at the gene ends were 4 bases for V and 7 bases for J; bases not matched to a gene: 8. This CDR3 contains 16 residues. Germline V lookup: CDR1 ENHRY, CDR2 SYGVKD. CDR3 amino acids: CAISATGTGTNSPLHF. CDR3 bases: TGTGCCATCAGTGCGACCGGGACAGGGACCAATTCACCCCTCCACTTT.

The chain has TRBV20-1 and TRBJ1-4; TRBD1 is a possible D gene (5 bases). CDR1 and CDR2 from the germline V gene are DFQATT and SNEGSKA (reference sequence). This CDR3 has 13 amino acids. V was shortened by 8 bases and J by 4 bases, with 14 bases between the two germline ends. This CDR3 reads CSTRVALNEKLFF. DNA of the CDR3: TGCAGTACCAGGGTTGCGCTTAATGAAAAACTGTTTTTT.

This clonotype was seen many times. This chain links TRBV28 with TRBJ2-5, with 7 bases lining up with TRBD1. Germline lookup yields CDR1 MDHEN and CDR2 SYDVKM. With 5 bases clipped from V and 4 bases from J, the junction kept 13 bases outside the gene matches. The CDR3 spans 16 residues. The CDR3: CASSTLRQGKRETQYF. In DNA form, the CDR3 reads TGTGCCAGCAGTACCCTCCGACAGGGAAAGAGAGAGACCCAGTACTTC.

There are many counts of this clonotype. V is TRBV20-1 and J is TRBJ2-3; D unclear. Germline-derived CDR1 and CDR2 are DFQATT and SNEGSKA (reference sequence). This CDR3 comprises 12 residues. The ends were cut back, 6 bases at V and 5 bases at J, with 12 bases in the middle. This chain's CDR3 is CSACPYGDTQYF. As DNA, the CDR3 is TGCAGTGCGTGCCCCTATGGAGATACGCAGTATTTT.

In regard to this clonotype: This likely reflects a read error, since a far larger clone is one base away. The chain couples TRBV11-2 to TRBJ1-1, with D hard to call. The length of the CDR3 is 14 residues. V lost 6 bases to trimming and J lost 1 base, with 12 bases between them. Germline loops: CDR1 SGHAT, CDR2 FQNNGV. The CDR3 here is CASRFETANTEAFF. The CDR3 DNA sequence: TGTGCCAGCAGGTTTGAGACGGCGAACACTGAAGCTTTCTTT. Full variable domain (missing parts from reference TRBV11-2 and TRBJ1-1): EAGVAQSPRYKIIEKRQSVAFWCNPISGHATLYWYQQILGQGPKLLIQFQNNGVVDDSQLPKDRFSAERLKGVDSTLKIQPAKLEDSAVYLCASRFETANTEAFFGQGTRLTVV.

This clonotype was seen ten or more times. This rearrangement joins TRBV7-9 to TRBJ1-2; the D gene is possibly TRBD1 (6 bases). V gave up 1 base and J gave up 2 bases, with 17 bases separating them. In germline, CDR1 is SEHNR, CDR2 FQNEAQ (reference sequence). The CDR3 contains 17 residues. The CDR3 DNA is TGTGCCAGCAGCTTAGTCGTTCCAACAGGGTGGAACTATGGCTACACCTTC. Its protein product is CASSLVVPTGWNYGYTF. Full variable domain (remainder filled in from reference TRBV7-9 and TRBJ1-2): DTGVSQNPRHKITKRGQNVTFRCDPISEHNRLYWYRQTLGQGPEFLTYFQNEAQLEKSRLLSDRFSAERPKGSFSTLEIQRTEQGDSAMYLCASSLVVPTGWNYGYTFGSGTRLTVV.